One sample yielded the 13 T cell receptor beta chains listed below, sequenced in a study of cytotoxic CD8 clonotypes in ibrutinib-treated CLL. Using immunoSEQ multiplex PCR, the repertoire was profiled, and TCRdb retains in-frame clones only, with some absent. The data show more than 200,000 clones, with 70% seen just once and 5.9% held by the top ten. Sequenced material: PBMCs, taken after 12 months of ibrutinib treatment. The receptors come from a human donor with chronic lymphocytic leukemia.

This clone was seen many times. The chain couples TRBV6-1 to TRBJ2-3; TRBD2 matches at 7 bases. Germline trimming cut 8 bases from V and 8 bases from J; bases unmatched to any gene: 13. The CDR3 runs 14 residues. From germline, CDR1 is MNHNS and CDR2 SASEGT. The CDR3, as DNA: TGTGCCAGCGTTCCTACAATGGGAGGGATTACGCAGTATTTT. Translated, it gives CASVPTMGGITQYF.

This clone was seen a few times. This chain links TRBV6-1 with TRBJ2-7; perhaps TRBD1 as D (6 bases). V dropped 4 bases and J dropped 2 bases, with 9 bases sitting between them. This CDR3 comprises 13 residues. From germline, CDR1 is MNHNS and CDR2 SASEGT. The CDR3 region is CASSGQVTYEQYF. The DNA of the CDR3 is TGTGCCAGCAGTGGACAGGTAACCTACGAGCAGTACTTC.

This chain joins TRBV18 and TRBJ2-7, with 10 nucleotides matching TRBD2. The junction had 14 bases not matched to a gene; V was cut back by 6 bases and J by 6 bases. The CDR3 spans 16 residues. From germline, CDR1 is KGHSH and CDR2 LQKENI. In DNA form, the CDR3 reads TGTGCCAGCTCCTTAGGAAGCGGGGGGGCGCGAGGCGAGCAGTACTTC. It encodes CASSLGSGGARGEQYF.

The chain is built from TRBV6-5 and TRBJ2-1; TRBD1 matches 9 bases. The germline CDR1 and CDR2 sequences are MNHEY and SVGAGI. Trimming cost V 6 bases and J 3 bases; bases outside gene matches: 6. The CDR3 is 15 residues long. This CDR3 reads CASSQDRGNYNEQFF. CDR3 bases: TGTGCCAGCAGCCAGGACAGGGGAAACTACAATGAGCAGTTCTTC.

The V call is TRBV6-5, the J call TRBJ2-3; TRBD1 agrees at 7 bases. The V and J ends lost 3 bases and 3 bases, in that order; junction bases with no gene match: 3. The V gene's germline CDR1 is MNHEY and CDR2 SVGAGI. This CDR3 has 14 residues. The CDR3 coding sequence is TGTGCCAGCAGTTATGGGACAGCTACAGATACGCAGTATTTT. Translation: CASSYGTATDTQYF.

This chain joins TRBV30 and TRBJ1-2, with D tentatively TRBD1 (5 bases). The CDR3 runs 16 residues. Germline CDR1 and CDR2: GTSNPN and SVGIG (reference sequence). V was clipped by 5 bases and J by 4 bases, with 23 bases between them. For the CDR3, the DNA is TGTGCCTGGTGGAGGGGCCCAGGGAGGAAAGGCTATGGCTACACCTTC. Its protein product is CAWWRGPGRKGYGYTF.

This clone appeared a few times. The chain couples TRBV2 to TRBJ2-1; TRBD1 or TRBD2 may be the D gene (6 bases each). The V gene lost 6 bases and the J gene lost 9 bases, with 18 bases spanning the gap. CDR1 and CDR2 from the germline V gene are SNHLY and FYNNEI. The CDR3 sequence is 14 residues long. The CDR3 loop is CASSGRTWGAEQFF. The CDR3 coding sequence is TGTGCCAGCAGCGGTAGGACTTGGGGGGCTGAGCAGTTCTTC.

The gene calls are TRBV6-1 and TRBJ1-1; D unclear. V shed 2 bases and J shed 7 bases, with 8 bases lying between them. This CDR3 has 12 amino acids. Germline CDR1 reads MNHNS; CDR2 reads SASEGT. The CDR3 DNA reads TGTGCCAGCAGTGAAAACGGCGTTGAAGCTTTCTTT. Protein sequence: CASSENGVEAFF.

This sequence joins TRBV7-9 and TRBJ2-1; TRBD2 matches 9 bases. CDR1 and CDR2 from the germline V gene are SEHNR and FQNEAQ (reference sequence). Trimming removed 10 bases from V and 7 bases from J; junction bases left unmatched: 8. The CDR3 sequence is 13 residues long. CDR3 sequence reads: CATWASGTNEQFF. The CDR3 coding sequence is TGTGCCACCTGGGCTAGCGGGACAAATGAGCAGTTCTTC.

The J gene is TRBJ2-7, the V gene TRBV5-1; D not resolved. CDR1 SGHRS and CDR2 YFSETQ come from the germline V gene. The V end was cut by 0 bases, the J end by 2 bases, with 9 bases between. There are 14 residues in the CDR3. CDR3 in amino acids: CASSLGWATYEQYF. The CDR3 nucleotides are TGCGCCAGCAGCTTGGGCTGGGCGACCTACGAGCAGTACTTC.

The V call is TRBV18, the J call TRBJ1-6, with 7 bases identical to TRBD1. The CDR3 spans 14 residues. Germline lookup yields CDR1 KGHSH and CDR2 LQKENI. V shed 6 bases and J 7 bases; nucleotides not matched to a gene: 6. The CDR3 DNA is TGTGCCAGCTCCGGGGACAGACTAAATTCACCCCTCCACTTT. It encodes CASSGDRLNSPLHF.

This clone was detected only once. The chain employs TRBV6-1 and TRBJ2-3; 7 bases match TRBD2. The CDR3 has 15 residues. V shed 6 bases and J 1 base; nucleotides not matched to a gene: 7. Germline V gene data show CDR1 as MNHNS and CDR2 as SASEGT. CDR3 nucleotides: TGTGCCAGCAGCCCAGGGAGGGGACGCACAGATACGCAGTATTTT. Amino acid sequence: CASSPGRGRTDTQYF.

This chain uses TRBV6-6 with TRBJ2-5; tentatively, D is TRBD2 (5 bases). CDR3 length equals 14 residues. The germline V and J ends were trimmed by 2 bases and 5 bases, with 12 bases remaining between them. CDR1 is MNHNY, CDR2 SVGAGI, per germline (reference sequence). CDR3 sequence: CASSYTAARETQYF. In nucleotides, the CDR3 is TGTGCCAGCAGTTACACAGCGGCCAGGGAGACCCAGTACTTC.